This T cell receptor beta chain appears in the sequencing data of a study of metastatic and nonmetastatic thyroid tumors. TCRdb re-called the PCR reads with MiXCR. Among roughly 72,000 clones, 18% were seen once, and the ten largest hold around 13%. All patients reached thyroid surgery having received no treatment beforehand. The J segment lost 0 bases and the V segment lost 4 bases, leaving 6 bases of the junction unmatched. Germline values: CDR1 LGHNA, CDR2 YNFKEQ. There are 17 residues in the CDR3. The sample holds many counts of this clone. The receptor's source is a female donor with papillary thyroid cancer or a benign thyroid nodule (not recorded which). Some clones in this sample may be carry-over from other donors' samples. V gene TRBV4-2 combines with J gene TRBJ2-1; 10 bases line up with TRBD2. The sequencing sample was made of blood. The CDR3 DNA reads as TGTGCCAGCAGCCGTCTAGCGGGAGCTACCTCCTACAATGAGCAGTTCTTC. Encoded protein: CASSRLAGATSYNEQFF.